These T cell receptor beta chains were read from a single sample in a study of T cell repertoires in cytomegalovirus infection. TCRdb analysed the reads with MiXCR anew, one entry per CDR3 protein. Of under 200,000 distinct CDR3 sequences detected, 28% appear once; the ten largest clones hold 30% to 40%. Specimen: PBMCs. The receptors were sampled from a human donor in good health (CMV status not recorded). Some clones in this sample may be carry-over from other donors' samples. The CDR3 runs from the conserved cysteine through the conserved F or W. D genes are given only for firm matches. Expanded clones are given a class, and other clones once, few, many or no size at all.

j_gene	abundance	v_gene	d_gene	CDR3nt	CDR3aa
TRBJ1-1	few	TRBV7-8	NA	TGTGCCAGCAGCCCAGGGTGGGACACTGAAGCTTTCTTT	CASSPGWDTEAFF
TRBJ1-5	NA	TRBV5-1	NA	TGCGCCAGCAGCTTGGACGGTCTGGGCAATCAGCCCCAGCATTTT	CASSLDGLGNQPQHF
TRBJ2-4	many	TRBV12-3/TRBV12-4	NA	TGTGCCAGCAGTTCAGATTACAGGGCGGACATTCAGTACTTC	CASSSDYRADIQYF
TRBJ1-1	NA	TRBV6-1	TRBD1	TGTGCCAGCAGGCGGGACAGGGAGGCTGAAGCTTTCTTT	CASRRDREAEAFF
TRBJ2-5	NA	TRBV7-6	NA	TGTGTCAGCAGCTCGCAACTCCTACAGGGGAGGGAAGAGACCCAGTACTTC	CVSSSQLLQGREETQYF
TRBJ1-6	few	TRBV6-6	NA	TGTGCCAGCAGTTACGCAGGCAGGGATAATTCACCCCTCCACTTT	CASSYAGRDNSPLHF
TRBJ1-5	few	TRBV7-9	NA	TGTGCCAGCGCCCTCTCCCCTGTGGGATTACAAAGCAATCAGCCCCAGCATTTT	CASALSPVGLQSNQPQHF
TRBJ1-2	few	TRBV7-2	NA	TGTGCCAGCAGCTCAAAGCAGGGAGGGGGGGCTTACTATGGCTACACCTTC	CASSSKQGGGAYYGYTF
TRBJ1-5	few	TRBV5-4	NA	TGTGCCAGCAGCTTGGATGGGGGCAATCAGCCCCAGCATTTT	CASSLDGGNQPQHF
TRBJ2-3	once	TRBV5-1	NA	TGCGCCAGCAGCCAGGCCACTAGCACTCTAGCAACAGATACGCAGTATTTT	CASSQATSTLATDTQYF
TRBJ1-3	few	TRBV29-1	NA	TGCAGCGTATCCTCGATTGGAAACACCATATATTTT	CSVSSIGNTIYF
TRBJ2-3	NA	TRBV29-1	NA	TGCAGCGTTCTGAAGGCAACGCAGTATTTT	CSVLKATQYF
TRBJ1-2	NA	TRBV30	TRBD1	TGTGCCTGGAGCCCATCGTCCCAGGGACAGCGAGGCTACACCTTC	CAWSPSSQGQRGYTF
TRBJ2-1	many	TRBV7-2	NA	TGTGCCAGCAGCTTACGGGCCGGGGGCAATGAGCAGTTCTTC	CASSLRAGGNEQFF
TRBJ1-1	NA	TRBV27	NA	TGTGCCAGCAGCTCCGGAGCCGGTGAAGCTTTCTTT	CASSSGAGEAFF
TRBJ1-3	few	TRBV7-6	TRBD1	TGTGCCAGCAGCTCCCTACAGGGGCTCGGTGGAAACACCATATATTTT	CASSSLQGLGGNTIYF
TRBJ2-1	few	TRBV24-1	NA	TGTGCCACCAGTGATGCGGGACCCGCCGGAAATGAGCAGTTCTTC	CATSDAGPAGNEQFF
TRBJ1-2	few	TRBV20-1	NA	TGCAGTGCTAGCCTACAAGGGTCCCTGAACTATGGCTACACCTTC	CSASLQGSLNYGYTF
TRBJ1-1	NA	TRBV7-8	TRBD1	TGTGCCAGCAGCTTGACCGGGACAGAGAACACTGAAGCTTTCTTT	CASSLTGTENTEAFF
TRBJ2-4	many	TRBV7-8	TRBD2	TGTGCCAGCAGCCCCTACGATGGACTAGCGGGGTACCTTGGGTACTTC	CASSPYDGLAGYLGYF
TRBJ2-1	NA	TRBV7-8	NA	TGTGCCAGCGGGATTGCAAATGAGCAGTTCTTC	CASGIANEQFF
TRBJ1-5	few	TRBV3-1	NA	TGTGCCAGCAGCCAAGATTTGAGCTATCAGCCCCAGCATTTT	CASSQDLSYQPQHF
TRBJ2-2	NA	TRBV5-1	TRBD2	TGCGCCAGCAGCCCAAATGCGATAGCGGGGAACACCGGGGAGCTGTTTTTT	CASSPNAIAGNTGELFF
TRBJ2-1	NA	TRBV5-1	NA	TGCGCCAGCAGCTATATGTCGACGGGGAGCAATGAGCAGTTCTTC	CASSYMSTGSNEQFF
TRBJ2-1	many	TRBV7-2	NA	TGTGCCAGCAGCTTAGCGCAAAGCGGGTACTACAATGAGCAGTTCTTC	CASSLAQSGYYNEQFF
TRBJ1-2	few	TRBV25-1	NA	TGTGCCAGCATGGTGGGGGCGCAGGGCTACACCTTC	CASMVGAQGYTF
TRBJ1-5	NA	TRBV11-2	NA	TGTGCCAGCAGCCCTACCGGGGCACAGGGATTGAGTCAGCCCCAGCATTTT	CASSPTGAQGLSQPQHF
TRBJ2-3	once	TRBV5-1	NA	TGCGCCAGCAGCTTGAATGTGGCGCGGGGCACAGATACGCAGTATTTT	CASSLNVARGTDTQYF
TRBJ2-1	NA	TRBV12-3/TRBV12-4	NA	TGTGCCAGCAGTTTAGGGCTTGGGGGTGGGGTCAATGAGCAGTTCTTC	CASSLGLGGGVNEQFF
TRBJ2-1	few	TRBV12-3/TRBV12-4	TRBD1	TGTGCCAGCAGTTTAGCGCGAGGGGGCAGTGAGCAGTTCTTC	CASSLARGGSEQFF
TRBJ1-4	NA	TRBV7-2	NA	TGTGCCAGCAGCTTAAGATATGGGGAGGGTAGTGAAAAACTGTTTTTT	CASSLRYGEGSEKLFF
TRBJ1-3	NA	TRBV6-5	NA	TGTGCCAGCAGTTCCCCAACGTCTCGTCGAAACACCATATATTTT	CASSSPTSRRNTIYF
TRBJ2-7	few	TRBV7-9	NA	TGTGCCAGCAGCTCCGCGGTGGGACGACGGATTACCTACGAGCAGTACTTC	CASSSAVGRRITYEQYF
TRBJ1-2	NA	TRBV25-1	TRBD1	TGTGCCAGCAGAGGACAGGTGGGAGATGGCTACACCTTC	CASRGQVGDGYTF
TRBJ1-1	NA	TRBV14	TRBD1	TGTGCCAGCAGCCATTCCCAGGGGGACACTGAAGCTTTCTTT	CASSHSQGDTEAFF
TRBJ2-5	NA	TRBV5-5	NA	TGTGCCAGCAGCTTCTCACCCCCAGAGACCCAGTACTTC	CASSFSPPETQYF
TRBJ2-7	NA	TRBV18	NA	TGTGCCAGCTCAGGGTCGGGGAAGATGGAGCAGTACTTC	CASSGSGKMEQYF
TRBJ1-6	few	TRBV4-1	NA	TGCGCCAGCAGCCACCCCGGGAGCTATTCACCCCTCCACTTT	CASSHPGSYSPLHF
TRBJ1-1	many	TRBV7-2	NA	TGTGCCAGCAGCCACAGGGTCCCTGAAGCTTTCTTT	CASSHRVPEAFF